The rows below give T cell receptor beta chains drawn from one sample of a study of CD8 T cells in Susac syndrome. TCRdb independently ran MiXCR on the immunoSEQ multiplex PCR reads; one entry per CDR3 protein. This table holds 150,000 to 200,000 distinct CDR3 sequences, approximately 93% found once. The sample taken for sequencing was CD4+ T cells from PBMCs. Receptor source: a human donor in good health. Each CDR3 is given with its conserved first and last residue. The D gene is left open where the match is weak. The size field is filled for only some rows; it gives once, few, many or a size class.

D gene	clone size	V gene	J gene	CDR3 DNA	CDR3 protein
NA	NA	TRBV20-1	TRBJ2-5	TGCAGTATGAACAGCGGGGGACAGCAAGAGACCCAGTACTTC	CSMNSGGQQETQYF
NA	NA	TRBV3-1	TRBJ1-1	TGTGCCAGCAGCCAGAAGGAGAACACTGAAGCTTTCTTT	CASSQKENTEAFF
NA	NA	TRBV4-1	TRBJ2-7	TGCGCCAGCAGCCAAGAGTACGGATACTCCTACGAGCAGTACTTC	CASSQEYGYSYEQYF
TRBD1	NA	TRBV6-1	TRBJ2-3	TGTGCCAGCCCCAAGTTTCTAGAGGGGGCGGTGACAGATACGCAGTATTTT	CASPKFLEGAVTDTQYF
TRBD1	NA	TRBV30	TRBJ2-1	TGTGCCTGGACCTTCGACGGGACAGCTAACAATGAGCAGTTCTTC	CAWTFDGTANNEQFF
TRBD2	NA	TRBV9	TRBJ2-1	TGTGCCAGCAGCGTAGTAGGGACTAGCGGTTACAATGAGCAGTTCTTC	CASSVVGTSGYNEQFF
NA	NA	TRBV2	TRBJ2-5	TGTGCCAGCAGTGAGGACAAGCCCGGGGAGACCCAGTACTTC	CASSEDKPGETQYF
TRBD1	NA	TRBV5-1	TRBJ1-1	TGCGCCAGCAGCTCGACAGGGGGTATGAACACTGAAGCTTTCTTT	CASSSTGGMNTEAFF
NA	NA	TRBV12-3/TRBV12-4	TRBJ2-6	TGTGCCAGCAGTTTAGATATTTCGGGATCCGGGGCCAACGTCCTGACTTTC	CASSLDISGSGANVLTF
TRBD1	NA	TRBV28	TRBJ2-7	TGTGCCAGCAGTTTATTCGCGGACAGGGGGCGCGGCGAGCAGTACTTC	CASSLFADRGRGEQYF
NA	NA	TRBV6-6	TRBJ2-7	TGTGCCAGCACCCACCGGGGCGCGACTCAGCAGTACTTC	CASTHRGATQQYF
NA	NA	TRBV27	TRBJ1-6	TGTGCCAGCAGTTTATTCTTCAAAACAGTGCCTAATTCACCCCTCCACTTT	CASSLFFKTVPNSPLHF
NA	once	TRBV5-1	TRBJ1-6	TGCGCCAGCAGCTTCGAAACTCACAGGAATTCACCCCTCCACTTT	CASSFETHRNSPLHF
NA	NA	TRBV15	TRBJ1-6	TGTGCCACCAGCAGAGGTTCTAATTCACCCCTCCACTTT	CATSRGSNSPLHF
NA	NA	TRBV6-5	TRBJ1-3	TGTGCCAGCAGTTGGAATTCGGGGGCTACAGCTGGAAACACCATATATTTT	CASSWNSGATAGNTIYF
TRBD1	NA	TRBV7-2	TRBJ1-2	TGTGCCAGCAGCCCGCCCTCTAACAGGGGAGGATATGGCTACACCTTC	CASSPPSNRGGYGYTF
NA	NA	TRBV20-1	TRBJ1-1	TGCAGTGCTAGAGATCTCTTTAGTACTGCGCCCATAAACACTGAAGCTTTCTTT	CSARDLFSTAPINTEAFF
NA	NA	TRBV19	TRBJ1-2	TGTGCCAGTAGGATTGGGGGTAACTATGGCTACACCTTC	CASRIGGNYGYTF
NA	NA	TRBV24-1	TRBJ2-3	TGTGCCACCAGTGGGGCGACCCGGGAGTCAGATACGCAGTATTTT	CATSGATRESDTQYF
TRBD1	NA	TRBV6-1	TRBJ1-4	TGTGCCAGCAGACTCCGCGGGACAGTAGTTGCAACTAATGAAAAACTGTTTTTT	CASRLRGTVVATNEKLFF
NA	NA	TRBV5-1	TRBJ2-1	TGCGCCAGCAGCTTGGGCAGGGCCGATGAGCAGTTCTTC	CASSLGRADEQFF
NA	NA	TRBV4-3	TRBJ1-6	TGCGCCAGCAGCCAAGATCGGGGCGCTAGCTCCTATAATTCACCCCTCCACTTT	CASSQDRGASSYNSPLHF
NA	NA	TRBV29-1	TRBJ1-4	TGCAGCTGCTCAACAGGGACCCCAGCAACTAATGAAAAACTGTTTTTT	CSCSTGTPATNEKLFF
TRBD1	NA	TRBV30	TRBJ1-6	TGTGCCTGGAGAGGGACAGGCAATTCACCCCTCCACTTT	CAWRGTGNSPLHF
NA	once	TRBV20-1	TRBJ1-5	TGCAGTGCCCCCCTCCGTGGGGCCTACAATCAGCCCCAGCATTTT	CSAPLRGAYNQPQHF
NA	once	TRBV28	TRBJ2-2	TGTGCCAGCACTCGTCAGTCACCCACCGGGGAGCTGTTTTTT	CASTRQSPTGELFF
NA	NA	TRBV19	TRBJ2-4	TGTGCCAGTAGTATAGACCCCCCCTCCGGGGGCAGCGGCAAAAACATTCAGTACTTC	CASSIDPPSGGSGKNIQYF
NA	NA	TRBV30	TRBJ1-6	TGTGCCTGGAGTGGACAGGAGGGAAGCTCCTATAATTCACCCCTCCACTTT	CAWSGQEGSSYNSPLHF
TRBD1	NA	TRBV28	TRBJ1-2	TGTGCCGCTGAGACAGGGGTTAACTATGGCTACACCTTC	CAAETGVNYGYTF
TRBD2	NA	TRBV2	TRBJ2-2	TGTGCCAGCAGCGAGGGACTAGCGGGGGGTAAAGGCGGGGAGCTGTTTTTT	CASSEGLAGGKGGELFF
TRBD1	NA	TRBV7-2	TRBJ1-4	TGTGCCAGCACCGAAACGACAGGGGGGAGAAAACTGTTTTTT	CASTETTGGRKLFF
TRBD1	NA	TRBV19	TRBJ1-5	TGTGCCAGTAGTATATGGCTGGGACAGGGGGCACAGCCCCAGCATTTT	CASSIWLGQGAQPQHF
NA	NA	TRBV20-1	TRBJ1-1	TGCAGTGCTAGTATACTGTCACGGATAAACACTGAAGCTTTCTTT	CSASILSRINTEAFF
TRBD1	NA	TRBV7-9	TRBJ1-3	TGTGCCAGCAGCTTAGCGACAGGGATAGGCTCTGGAAACACCATATATTTT	CASSLATGIGSGNTIYF
NA	NA	TRBV12-3/TRBV12-4	TRBJ1-4	TGTGCCAGCAGTCCGAGGATGAATAATGAAAAACTGTTTTTT	CASSPRMNNEKLFF
NA	NA	TRBV2	TRBJ2-5	TGTGCCAGCACCCTGCCCCCGGGGCTAGGGACCCAGTACTTC	CASTLPPGLGTQYF
NA	NA	TRBV7-9	TRBJ1-1	TGTGCCAGCAGCCGTACCATTCACCTGGACAGCACTGAAGCTTTCTTT	CASSRTIHLDSTEAFF
TRBD1	NA	TRBV6-1	TRBJ1-4	TGTGCCAGCAGGGGGACAGGGGTAAAAACTAATGAAAAACTGTTTTTT	CASRGTGVKTNEKLFF
TRBD2	NA	TRBV7-2	TRBJ2-5	TGTGCCAGCAGCTTGGGGGGGAGAGGGGAGACCCAGTACTTC	CASSLGGRGETQYF
NA	NA	TRBV6-6	TRBJ1-4	TGTGCCAGCACCCTGGGGGGAAAACTGTTTTTT	CASTLGGKLFF
NA	NA	TRBV5-1	TRBJ2-1	TGCGCCAGCAGCACCGAGCAGGGGTGGGGGTACAATGAGCAGTTCTTC	CASSTEQGWGYNEQFF
NA	NA	TRBV11-2	TRBJ1-1	TGTGCCAGCAGCTTAGGAGGTTCCCTGAACACTGAAGCTTTCTTT	CASSLGGSLNTEAFF
NA	NA	TRBV12-3/TRBV12-4	TRBJ1-5	TGTGCCAGCAGGAGTTCGGCCTCAGGAAATCAGCCCCAGCATTTT	CASRSSASGNQPQHF
NA	NA	TRBV19	TRBJ1-5	TGTGCCAGTAGTATAAGAGGGACATCCCTCGCCGAAAAGCCCCAGCATTTT	CASSIRGTSLAEKPQHF
NA	NA	TRBV7-8	TRBJ2-2	TGTGCCAGCAGCTTATACCAGGGACGCGCGAACACCGGGGAGCTGTTTTTT	CASSLYQGRANTGELFF
TRBD1	NA	TRBV11-3	TRBJ2-2	TGTGCCAGCAGCCCTCCGGACAGGACCACCGGGGAGCTGTTTTTT	CASSPPDRTTGELFF
NA	once	TRBV7-2	TRBJ2-3	TGTGCCAGCAGCTTCACACCGGATACGCAGTATTTT	CASSFTPDTQYF
TRBD1	NA	TRBV7-2	TRBJ2-7	TGTGCCAGCAGCTCTAGCCTGACAGGGATGAAACCCTACGAGCAGTACTTC	CASSSSLTGMKPYEQYF
TRBD2	NA	TRBV7-2	TRBJ2-3	TGTGCCAGCAGCCCGGGACTAGCGGGGGGCCAGGTCCACACAGATACGCAGTATTTT	CASSPGLAGGQVHTDTQYF
NA	NA	TRBV14	TRBJ1-1	TGTGCCAGCAGCCAAGCCCCCCCGAACACTGAAGCTTTCTTT	CASSQAPPNTEAFF